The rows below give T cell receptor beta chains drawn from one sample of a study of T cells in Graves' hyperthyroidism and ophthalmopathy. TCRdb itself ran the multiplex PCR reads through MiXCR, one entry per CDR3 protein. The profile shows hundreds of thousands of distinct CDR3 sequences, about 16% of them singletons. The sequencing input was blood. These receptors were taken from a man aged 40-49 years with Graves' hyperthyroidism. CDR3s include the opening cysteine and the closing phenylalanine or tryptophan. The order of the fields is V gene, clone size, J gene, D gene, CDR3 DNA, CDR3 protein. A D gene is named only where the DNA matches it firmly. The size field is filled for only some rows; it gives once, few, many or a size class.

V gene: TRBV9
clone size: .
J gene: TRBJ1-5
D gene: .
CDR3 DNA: TGTGCCAGCAGCGTAGAGGGAAGGAATCAGCCCCAGCATTTT
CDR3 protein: CASSVEGRNQPQHF

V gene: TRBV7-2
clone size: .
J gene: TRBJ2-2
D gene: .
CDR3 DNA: TGTGCCAGCAGCTTCCAGGCGGGCACCGGGGAGCTGTTTTTT
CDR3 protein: CASSFQAGTGELFF

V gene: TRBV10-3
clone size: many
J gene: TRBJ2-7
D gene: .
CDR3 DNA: TGTGCCATCAGTGAGTCCGCGCATCCCACCGGGGACGAGCAGTACTTC
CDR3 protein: CAISESAHPTGDEQYF

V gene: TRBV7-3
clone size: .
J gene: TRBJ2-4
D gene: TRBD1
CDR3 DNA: TGTGCCAGCAGCTCGGACAGGACGAACAAAAACATTCAGTACTTC
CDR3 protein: CASSSDRTNKNIQYF

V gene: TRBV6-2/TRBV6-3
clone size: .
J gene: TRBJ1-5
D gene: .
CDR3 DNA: TGTGCCAGCAGTTACTCGATGGGCAGCAGCAATCAGCCCCAGCATTTT
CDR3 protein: CASSYSMGSSNQPQHF

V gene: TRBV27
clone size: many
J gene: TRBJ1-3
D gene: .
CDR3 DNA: TGTGCCAGCAGGAAGGACAGCGGCTCTGGAAACACCATATATTTT
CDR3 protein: CASRKDSGSGNTIYF

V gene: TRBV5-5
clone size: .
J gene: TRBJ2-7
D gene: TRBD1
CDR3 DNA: TGTGCCAGCAGCTGGGACAGCTACTACGAGCAGTACTTC
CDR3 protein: CASSWDSYYEQYF

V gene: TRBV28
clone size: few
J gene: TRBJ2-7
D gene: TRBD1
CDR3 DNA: TGTGCCTTAGGGACAGCCGGCTACGAGCAGTACTTC
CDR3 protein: CALGTAGYEQYF

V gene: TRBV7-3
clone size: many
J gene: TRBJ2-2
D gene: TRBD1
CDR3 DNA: TGTGCCAGCAGCTCCGGCGTGGCAGGGGGCCCCGGGGAGCTGTTTTTT
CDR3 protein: CASSSGVAGGPGELFF

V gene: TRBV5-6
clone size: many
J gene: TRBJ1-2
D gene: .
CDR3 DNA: TGTGCCAGCAGCTTGGGGGGTCCTGGCTACACCTTC
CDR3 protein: CASSLGGPGYTF

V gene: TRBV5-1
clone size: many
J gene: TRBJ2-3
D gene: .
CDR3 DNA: TGCGCCAGCAGCTTGATCCCAGGCAGCACAGATACGCAGTATTTT
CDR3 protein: CASSLIPGSTDTQYF

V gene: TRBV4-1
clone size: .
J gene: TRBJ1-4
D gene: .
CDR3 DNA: TGCGCCAGCAGCCATCGAGCCCTTAGGAAGCCTGAAAAACTGTTTTTT
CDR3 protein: CASSHRALRKPEKLFF

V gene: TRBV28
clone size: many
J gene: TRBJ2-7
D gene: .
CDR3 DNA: TGTGCCAGCAGTTTATGGGGGTACGAGCAGTACTTC
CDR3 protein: CASSLWGYEQYF

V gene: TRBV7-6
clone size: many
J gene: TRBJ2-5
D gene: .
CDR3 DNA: TGTGCCAGCAGCTTGGGGAATGTCCCGGTGCCCCAAGAGACCCAGTACTTC
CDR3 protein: CASSLGNVPVPQETQYF

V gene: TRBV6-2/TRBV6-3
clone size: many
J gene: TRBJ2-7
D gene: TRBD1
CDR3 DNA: TGTGCCAGCAGTGGCTCCGGGACAGGTGACTCCTACGAGCAGTACTTC
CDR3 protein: CASSGSGTGDSYEQYF

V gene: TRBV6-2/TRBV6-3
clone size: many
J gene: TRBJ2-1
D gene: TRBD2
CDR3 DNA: TGTGCCAGCAGCACCCGGACTAGCGGGGGCAATGAGCAGTTCTTC
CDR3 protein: CASSTRTSGGNEQFF

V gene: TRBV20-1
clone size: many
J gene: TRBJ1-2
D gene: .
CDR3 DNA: TGCAGTGCTAGACTAACACAGGGAGTGGAATATGGCTACACCTTC
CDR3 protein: CSARLTQGVEYGYTF

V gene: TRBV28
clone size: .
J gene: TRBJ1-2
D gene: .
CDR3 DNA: TGTGCCAGCAGTTCAGCCACGGGGCGGGGATACTATGGCTACACCTTC
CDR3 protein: CASSSATGRGYYGYTF

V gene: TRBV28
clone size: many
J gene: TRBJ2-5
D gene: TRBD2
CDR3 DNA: TGTGCCAGCAGGCTAGCGGGGGGCGGGCGGGAGACCCAGTACTTC
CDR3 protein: CASRLAGGGRETQYF

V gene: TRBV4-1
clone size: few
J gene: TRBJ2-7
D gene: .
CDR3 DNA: TGCGCCAGCAGCCAACTGCCGACGACAGGCGCCGAGGGAGAGCAGTACTTC
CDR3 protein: CASSQLPTTGAEGEQYF

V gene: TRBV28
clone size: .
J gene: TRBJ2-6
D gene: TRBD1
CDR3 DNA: TGTGCCAGCAGTATTCCCGGACAGGGCTCTGGGGCCAACGTCCTGACTTTC
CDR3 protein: CASSIPGQGSGANVLTF

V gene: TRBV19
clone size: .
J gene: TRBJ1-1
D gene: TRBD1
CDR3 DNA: TGTGCCAGTACCACGCCGACAGGGATCGGCACTGAAGCTTTCTTT
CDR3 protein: CASTTPTGIGTEAFF

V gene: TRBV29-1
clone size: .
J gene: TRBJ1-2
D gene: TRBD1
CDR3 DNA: TGCAGCGTCCAGAGACAGGGGGCACTGTCCTATGGCTACACCTTC
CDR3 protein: CSVQRQGALSYGYTF

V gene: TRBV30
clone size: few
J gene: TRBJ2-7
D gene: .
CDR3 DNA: TGTGCCTGGAGGGGACTCGACTCCTACGAGCAGTACTTC
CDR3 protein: CAWRGLDSYEQYF

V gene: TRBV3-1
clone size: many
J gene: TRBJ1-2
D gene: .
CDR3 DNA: TGTGCCAGCAGCCTACAACTAGGCTATGGCTACACCTTC
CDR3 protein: CASSLQLGYGYTF

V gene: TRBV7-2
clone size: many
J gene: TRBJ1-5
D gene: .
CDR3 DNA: TGTGCCAGCAGTTACGACGTCGGACGCAATCAGCCCCAGCATTTT
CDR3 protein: CASSYDVGRNQPQHF

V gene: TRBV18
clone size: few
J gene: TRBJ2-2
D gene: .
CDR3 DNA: TGTGCCAGCTCACCATTGCTGACTAACACCGGGGAGCTGTTTTTT
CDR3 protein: CASSPLLTNTGELFF

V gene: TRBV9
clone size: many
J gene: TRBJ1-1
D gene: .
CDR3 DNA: TGTGCCAGCAGCGTCCTCGGGGGAGGGACTGAAGCTTTCTTT
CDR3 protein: CASSVLGGGTEAFF

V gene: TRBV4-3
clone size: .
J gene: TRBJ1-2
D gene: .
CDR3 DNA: TGCGCCAGCAGCCAAGAGAGGGGTGGCTATGGCTACACCTTC
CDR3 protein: CASSQERGGYGYTF

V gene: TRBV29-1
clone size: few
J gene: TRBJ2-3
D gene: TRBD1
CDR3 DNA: TGCAGCGTTGAAGGACGACAGGGATGGACGCAGTATTTT
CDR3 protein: CSVEGRQGWTQYF

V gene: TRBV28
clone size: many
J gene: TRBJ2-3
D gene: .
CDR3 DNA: TGTGCCAGCAGTCTGGGAGCGTCAGATACGCAGTATTTT
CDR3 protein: CASSLGASDTQYF